A selection of T cell receptor beta chains follows, all from one sample in a study of pediatric ulcerative colitis. Method: immunoSEQ multiplex PCR; TCRdb's copy keeps in-frame clones and lacks some. The sample lists under 20,000 clones; 70% to 80% were seen once. Sequenced sample: gut tissue. The receptors shown here come from a boy between 5 and 17 years old with moderate ulcerative colitis. Both conserved end residues are part of each CDR3. D genes are given only for firm matches. Clone size appears in some rows only: once, few, many, or a class for an expanded clone.

v_call: TRBV12-5
d_call: -
clone_size: few
j_call: TRBJ2-7
cdr3_nt: TGTGCTAGTGGTTTGGGGGGCGAGCAGTACTTC
cdr3_aa: CASGLGGEQYF

v_call: TRBV6-1
d_call: -
clone_size: few
j_call: TRBJ1-2
cdr3_nt: TGTGCCAGCAGTGAGGGTCTTATGGGCTACACCTTC
cdr3_aa: CASSEGLMGYTF

v_call: TRBV7-9
d_call: -
clone_size: -
j_call: TRBJ1-1
cdr3_nt: TGTGCCAGCAGCGCACACGGGGGGCGCGGGACTGAAGCTTTCTTT
cdr3_aa: CASSAHGGRGTEAFF

v_call: TRBV27
d_call: -
clone_size: once
j_call: TRBJ1-2
cdr3_nt: TGTGCCAGCAGTTTAGGACGGTCTAACTATGGCTACACCTTC
cdr3_aa: CASSLGRSNYGYTF

v_call: TRBV6-5
d_call: -
clone_size: -
j_call: TRBJ2-3
cdr3_nt: TGTGCCAGCAGTTTGGGCGGGGGCTACACAGATACGCAGTATTTT
cdr3_aa: CASSLGGGYTDTQYF

v_call: TRBV4-2
d_call: TRBD1
clone_size: -
j_call: TRBJ2-2
cdr3_nt: TGTGCCAGCAGCCAAGAAAAAGGTGTGAGGACAGGGGGGCCCGGGGAGCTGTTTTTT
cdr3_aa: CASSQEKGVRTGGPGELFF

v_call: TRBV11-2
d_call: TRBD2
clone_size: -
j_call: TRBJ2-1
cdr3_nt: TGTGCCAGCAGCAGCCAACCAGCGGGAGGTGAGCAGTTCTTC
cdr3_aa: CASSSQPAGGEQFF

v_call: TRBV13
d_call: -
clone_size: -
j_call: TRBJ2-5
cdr3_nt: TGTGCCAGCAGCGCCCTAGGGGCCCAAGAGACCCAGTACTTC
cdr3_aa: CASSALGAQETQYF

v_call: TRBV9
d_call: TRBD1
clone_size: -
j_call: TRBJ1-3
cdr3_nt: TGTGCCAGCAGCCTGGGACAGCTCACCTCTGGAAACACCATATATTTT
cdr3_aa: CASSLGQLTSGNTIYF

v_call: TRBV19
d_call: TRBD1
clone_size: -
j_call: TRBJ1-5
cdr3_nt: TGTGCCAGTAGTCTCAGGACAGGGGAAGTATCAGTGCCCCAGCATTTT
cdr3_aa: CASSLRTGEVSVPQHF

v_call: TRBV20-1
d_call: -
clone_size: once
j_call: TRBJ2-5
cdr3_nt: TGCAGTGCGGAACATCAAGAGACCCAGTACTTC
cdr3_aa: CSAEHQETQYF

v_call: TRBV2
d_call: -
clone_size: -
j_call: TRBJ2-1
cdr3_nt: TGTGCCAGCAACGTCTACAATGAGCAGTTCTTC
cdr3_aa: CASNVYNEQFF

v_call: TRBV6-6
d_call: -
clone_size: few
j_call: TRBJ2-7
cdr3_nt: TGTGCCAGCAGACAGGACGGGCCCTCCTACGAGCAGTACTTC
cdr3_aa: CASRQDGPSYEQYF

v_call: TRBV10-3
d_call: TRBD2
clone_size: -
j_call: TRBJ2-1
cdr3_nt: TGTGCCATCAGTGAGCCCGAGCTGGGCGGGAGGGAGGATGAGCAGTTCTTC
cdr3_aa: CAISEPELGGREDEQFF

v_call: TRBV14
d_call: -
clone_size: few
j_call: TRBJ1-2
cdr3_nt: TGTGCCAGCAGCCAAGACAGAGTCGATAACTATGGCTACACCTTC
cdr3_aa: CASSQDRVDNYGYTF

v_call: TRBV4-3
d_call: -
clone_size: -
j_call: TRBJ1-2
cdr3_nt: TGCGCCAGCAGCCAAGAGCACAGGGTCGTCTATGGCTACACCTTC
cdr3_aa: CASSQEHRVVYGYTF

v_call: TRBV4-1
d_call: TRBD1
clone_size: -
j_call: TRBJ1-5
cdr3_nt: TGCGCCAGCAGCGTTAGCAGGGGGCAGCCCCAGCATTTT
cdr3_aa: CASSVSRGQPQHF

v_call: TRBV7-9
d_call: -
clone_size: -
j_call: TRBJ2-7
cdr3_nt: TGTGCCAGCAGCTTTATCCCCCCCAACGTTCAGAACTACGAGCAGTACTTC
cdr3_aa: CASSFIPPNVQNYEQYF

v_call: TRBV7-8
d_call: -
clone_size: -
j_call: TRBJ1-5
cdr3_nt: TGTGCCAGCAGCCCGCGCCGGTTGTTCAATCAGCCCCAGCATTTT
cdr3_aa: CASSPRRLFNQPQHF

v_call: TRBV25-1
d_call: TRBD2
clone_size: -
j_call: TRBJ2-7
cdr3_nt: TGTGCCAGCAGTGCCCTAGCGGGAGGGACACCTAGAGAGCAGTACTTC
cdr3_aa: CASSALAGGTPREQYF

v_call: TRBV7-2
d_call: TRBD1
clone_size: -
j_call: TRBJ2-4
cdr3_nt: TGTGCCAGCAGCTTGCAGGGGGCATGGATTGGGTCCAAAAACATTCAGTACTTC
cdr3_aa: CASSLQGAWIGSKNIQYF

v_call: TRBV28
d_call: -
clone_size: -
j_call: TRBJ1-2
cdr3_nt: TGTGCCTCAGGGGAAGGCCTTCTAAACTATGGCTACACCTTC
cdr3_aa: CASGEGLLNYGYTF

v_call: TRBV6-1
d_call: -
clone_size: -
j_call: TRBJ2-5
cdr3_nt: TGTGCCAGCAGTGGAGGGGTTACCAGGTACCAAGAGACCCAGTACTTC
cdr3_aa: CASSGGVTRYQETQYF

v_call: TRBV6-8
d_call: -
clone_size: once
j_call: TRBJ2-7
cdr3_nt: TGTGCCAGCAGTTCAAAGACCCGGGGGCCGTACGAGCAGTACTTC
cdr3_aa: CASSSKTRGPYEQYF

v_call: TRBV7-6
d_call: -
clone_size: -
j_call: TRBJ1-1
cdr3_nt: TGTGCCAGCAGCTTAACCCTGGGGAAAGCTTTCTTT
cdr3_aa: CASSLTLGKAFF

v_call: TRBV11-3
d_call: TRBD1
clone_size: -
j_call: TRBJ2-2
cdr3_nt: TGTGCCACCCGGGACAGAAACACCGGGGAGCTGTTTTTT
cdr3_aa: CATRDRNTGELFF

v_call: TRBV18
d_call: -
clone_size: -
j_call: TRBJ2-1
cdr3_nt: TGTGCCAGCTCACCAACAGGTGAGCAGTTCTTC
cdr3_aa: CASSPTGEQFF

v_call: TRBV27
d_call: -
clone_size: -
j_call: TRBJ2-3
cdr3_nt: TGTGCCAGCACCTCGACGGGAGATACGCAGTATTTT
cdr3_aa: CASTSTGDTQYF

v_call: TRBV9
d_call: -
clone_size: once
j_call: TRBJ1-1
cdr3_nt: TGTGCCAGCAGCGTAGTCTACAAGAACACTGAAGCTTTCTTT
cdr3_aa: CASSVVYKNTEAFF

v_call: TRBV11-2
d_call: -
clone_size: -
j_call: TRBJ2-2
cdr3_nt: TGTGCCAGCAGCTTCCTGAACACCGGGGAGCTGTTTTTT
cdr3_aa: CASSFLNTGELFF

v_call: TRBV9
d_call: TRBD1
clone_size: -
j_call: TRBJ2-6
cdr3_nt: TGTGCCAGCAGCGTAGCTACAGGAGGGACAGGGCCTTCCCCCGGGGCCAACGTCCTGACTTTC
cdr3_aa: CASSVATGGTGPSPGANVLTF

v_call: TRBV7-3
d_call: -
clone_size: -
j_call: TRBJ2-5
cdr3_nt: TGTGCCAGCAGCTTAAGTGGGGCAGGGGAGACCCAGTACTTC
cdr3_aa: CASSLSGAGETQYF

v_call: TRBV10-1
d_call: -
clone_size: few
j_call: TRBJ2-3
cdr3_nt: TGCGCCAGCAGTGAGTTGGGATTGGCAGATACGCAGTATTTT
cdr3_aa: CASSELGLADTQYF

v_call: TRBV25-1
d_call: -
clone_size: -
j_call: TRBJ2-7
cdr3_nt: TGTGCCAGCACCGGAGCCCTGGGACCGTACTTC
cdr3_aa: CASTGALGPYF

v_call: TRBV11-3
d_call: TRBD1
clone_size: -
j_call: TRBJ2-7
cdr3_nt: TGTGCCAGCAGCGTGACAGGGAACTACGAGCAGTACTTC
cdr3_aa: CASSVTGNYEQYF

v_call: TRBV30
d_call: -
clone_size: -
j_call: TRBJ1-5
cdr3_nt: TGTGCCTGGGGGGGGGCAGGAGGGAACCAGCCCCAGCATTTT
cdr3_aa: CAWGGAGGNQPQHF

v_call: TRBV6-5
d_call: -
clone_size: medium-sized
j_call: TRBJ1-3
cdr3_nt: TGTGCCAGCAGTTACTCCGGGACGTCAGGGGTGAACACCATATATTTT
cdr3_aa: CASSYSGTSGVNTIYF